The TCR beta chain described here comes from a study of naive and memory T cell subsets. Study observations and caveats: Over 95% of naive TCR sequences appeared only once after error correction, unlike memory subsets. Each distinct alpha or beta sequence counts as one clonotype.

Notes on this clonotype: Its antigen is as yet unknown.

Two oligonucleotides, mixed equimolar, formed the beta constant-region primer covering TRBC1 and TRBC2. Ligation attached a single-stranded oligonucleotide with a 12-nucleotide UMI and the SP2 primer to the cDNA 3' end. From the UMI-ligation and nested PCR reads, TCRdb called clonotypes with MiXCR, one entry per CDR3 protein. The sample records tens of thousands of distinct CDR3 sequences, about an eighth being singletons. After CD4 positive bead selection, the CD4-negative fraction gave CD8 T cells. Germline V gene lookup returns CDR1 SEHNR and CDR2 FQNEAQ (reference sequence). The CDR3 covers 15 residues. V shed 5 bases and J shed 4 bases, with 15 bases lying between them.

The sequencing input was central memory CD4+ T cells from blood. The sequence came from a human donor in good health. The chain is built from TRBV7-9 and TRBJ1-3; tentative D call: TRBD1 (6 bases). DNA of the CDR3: TGTGCCAGCAGCGCCGCAGGGGCAGGCGGAAACACCATATATTTT. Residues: CASSAAGAGGNTIYF.